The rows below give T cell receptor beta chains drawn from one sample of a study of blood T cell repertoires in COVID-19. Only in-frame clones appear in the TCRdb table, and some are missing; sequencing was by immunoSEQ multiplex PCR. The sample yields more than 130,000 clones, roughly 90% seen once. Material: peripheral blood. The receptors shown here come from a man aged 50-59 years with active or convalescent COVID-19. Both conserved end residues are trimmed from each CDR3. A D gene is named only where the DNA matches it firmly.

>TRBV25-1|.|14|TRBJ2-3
ASSVGALTSTDTQY
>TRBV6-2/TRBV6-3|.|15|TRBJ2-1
ASSYSSTGINYGEQF
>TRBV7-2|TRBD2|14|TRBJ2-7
ASSSGLAGGTYEQY
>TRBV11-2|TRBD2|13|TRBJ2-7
ASSQGAAGIYEQY
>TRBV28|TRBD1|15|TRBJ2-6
ASSPRTGVAGANVLT
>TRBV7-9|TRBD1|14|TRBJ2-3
ASSPGDRGYGDTQY
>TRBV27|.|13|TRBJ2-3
ASSLRGSVTDTQY
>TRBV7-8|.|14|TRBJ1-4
ASSLAGQTTNEKLF
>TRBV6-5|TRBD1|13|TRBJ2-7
ASSRSGQGRYEQY
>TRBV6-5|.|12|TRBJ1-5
ASKQPYSNQPQH
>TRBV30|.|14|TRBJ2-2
AWRQRRGSLGGELF
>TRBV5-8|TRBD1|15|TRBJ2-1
ASSPRGQGSPYNEQF
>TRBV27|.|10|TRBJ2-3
ASSLYGGSQY
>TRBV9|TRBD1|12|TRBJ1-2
ASSATGGNYGYT
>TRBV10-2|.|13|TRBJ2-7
ASSEWSASSYEQY
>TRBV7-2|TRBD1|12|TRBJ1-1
ASTRTGGHTEAF
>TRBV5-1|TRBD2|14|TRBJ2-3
ASSAGLAGVTDTQY
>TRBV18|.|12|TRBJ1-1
ASSPPGPGSEAF
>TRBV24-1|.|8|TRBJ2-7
ATQTYEQY
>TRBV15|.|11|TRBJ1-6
ATTAGANSPLH
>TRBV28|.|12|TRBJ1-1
ASSSPQMNTEAF
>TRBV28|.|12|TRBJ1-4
ASSLKGANEKLF
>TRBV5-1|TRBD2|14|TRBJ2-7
ASSLGLADLSYEQY
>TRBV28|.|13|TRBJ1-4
ASRRSGGTNEKLF
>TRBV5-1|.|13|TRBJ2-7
ASSVRVGGPYEQY
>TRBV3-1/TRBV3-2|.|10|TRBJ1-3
ASSQVSDTIY
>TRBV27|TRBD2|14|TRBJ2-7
ASSWGGTSGLYEQY
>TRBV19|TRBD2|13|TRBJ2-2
ASKGGRMNTGELF
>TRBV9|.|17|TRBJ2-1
ASSVAGVSGGSSYNEQF
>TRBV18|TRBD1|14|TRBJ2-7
ASSQQPGTGVYEQY
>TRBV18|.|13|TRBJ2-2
ASSPLAGRTGELF
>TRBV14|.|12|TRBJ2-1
ASSPSWGSNEQF
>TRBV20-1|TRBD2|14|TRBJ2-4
SAGGLAGIAKNIQY
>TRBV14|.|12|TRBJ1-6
ASSQVGRTSPLH
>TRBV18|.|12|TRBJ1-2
ASSLKQGAYGYT
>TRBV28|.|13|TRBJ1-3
ASSLLGAKGNTIY
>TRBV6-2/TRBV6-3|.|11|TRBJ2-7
ASSEASSYEQY
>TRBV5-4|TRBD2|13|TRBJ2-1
ASSLLAGIYNEQF
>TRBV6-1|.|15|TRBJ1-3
ASSENLRGYSGNTIY
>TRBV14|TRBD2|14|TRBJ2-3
ASSRTSGRYTDTQY
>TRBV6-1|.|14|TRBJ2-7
ASSGTRGKASYEQY
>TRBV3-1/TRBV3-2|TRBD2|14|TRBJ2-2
ASSPGTTANTGELF
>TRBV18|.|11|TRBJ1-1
ASSVDTNTEAF
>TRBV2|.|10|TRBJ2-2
ASNLNTGELF
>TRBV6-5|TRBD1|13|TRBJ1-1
ASIRTGSGNTEAF
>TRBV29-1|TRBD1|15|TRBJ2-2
SVGPSPGQGPTGELF
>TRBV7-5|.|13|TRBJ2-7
ARSLGAGSSYEQY
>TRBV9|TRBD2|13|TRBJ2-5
ASSAAGGLMETQY
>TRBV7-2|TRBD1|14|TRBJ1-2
ASSLVGTVGNYGYT
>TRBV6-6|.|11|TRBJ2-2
ASSPRVTGELF
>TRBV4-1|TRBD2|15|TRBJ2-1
ASSPRLAEVPYNEQF
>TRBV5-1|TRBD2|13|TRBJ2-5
ASSPEGLAGVAQY
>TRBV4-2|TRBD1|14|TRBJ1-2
ASSPASGTGNYGYT
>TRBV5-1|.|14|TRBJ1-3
ASSLLDIISGNTIY
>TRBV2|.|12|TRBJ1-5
ASSERTVNQPQH